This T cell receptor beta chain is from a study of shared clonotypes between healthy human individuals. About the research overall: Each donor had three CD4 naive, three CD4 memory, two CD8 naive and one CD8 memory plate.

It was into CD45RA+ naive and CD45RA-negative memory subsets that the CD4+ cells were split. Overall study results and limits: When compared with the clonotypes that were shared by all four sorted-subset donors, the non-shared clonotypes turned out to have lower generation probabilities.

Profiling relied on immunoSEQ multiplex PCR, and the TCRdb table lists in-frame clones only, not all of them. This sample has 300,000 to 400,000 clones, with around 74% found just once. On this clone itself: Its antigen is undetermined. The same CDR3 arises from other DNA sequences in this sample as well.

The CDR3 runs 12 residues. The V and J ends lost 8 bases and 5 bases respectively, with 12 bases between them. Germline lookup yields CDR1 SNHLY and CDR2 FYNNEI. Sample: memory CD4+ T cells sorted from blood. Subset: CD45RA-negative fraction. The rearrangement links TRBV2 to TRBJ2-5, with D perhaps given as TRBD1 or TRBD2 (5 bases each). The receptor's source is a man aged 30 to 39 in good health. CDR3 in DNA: TGTGCCAGCGGGGGTACTGGGGAGACCCAGTACTTC. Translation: CASGGTGETQYF.